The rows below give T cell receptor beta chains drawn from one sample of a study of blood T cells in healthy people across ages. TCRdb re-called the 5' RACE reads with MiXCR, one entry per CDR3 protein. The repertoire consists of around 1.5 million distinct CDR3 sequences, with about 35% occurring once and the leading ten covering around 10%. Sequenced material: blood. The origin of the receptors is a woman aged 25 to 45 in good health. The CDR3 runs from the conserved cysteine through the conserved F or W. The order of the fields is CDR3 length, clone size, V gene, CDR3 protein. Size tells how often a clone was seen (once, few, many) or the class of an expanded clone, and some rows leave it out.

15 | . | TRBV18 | CASSLKPRSNQPQHF
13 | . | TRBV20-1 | CSARDYSNQPQHF
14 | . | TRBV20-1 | CSATQAGGTDTQYF
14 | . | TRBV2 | CASSDGQHQETQYF
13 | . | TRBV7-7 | CASSLALNQPQHF
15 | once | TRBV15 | CATSSGRNSGNTIYF
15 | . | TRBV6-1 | CASSEGTSGGPMQFF
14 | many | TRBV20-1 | CSARGTGQNYGYTF
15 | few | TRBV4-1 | CATSTSGGLSHEQYF
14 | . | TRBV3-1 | CASSPRGSEQEAFF
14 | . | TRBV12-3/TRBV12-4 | CASSSLALNYGYTF
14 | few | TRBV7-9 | CASSPARTDGKQYF
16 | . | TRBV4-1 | CASSQEGEIPTDTQYF
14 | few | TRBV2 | CASIYGTLNTEAFF
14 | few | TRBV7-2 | CASSLDLGAGEQFF
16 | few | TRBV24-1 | CATSDKQAPRGNEQFF
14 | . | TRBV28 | CASSLGGFEQPQHF
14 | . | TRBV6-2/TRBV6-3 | CASREVRQGDEAFF
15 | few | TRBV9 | CASSVGTSTTDTQYF
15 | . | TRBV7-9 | CASSLRGRNTGELFF
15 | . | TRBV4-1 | CASSQEHGWSTEAFF
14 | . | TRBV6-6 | CASKGAENNYGYTF
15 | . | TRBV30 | CAWTQRRTANYGYTF
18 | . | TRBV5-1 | CASSLVGTSAPSCNEQFF